This T cell receptor beta chain was profiled in a study of blood T cell repertoires in COVID-19. Study in general: Samples of COVID-19 (acute and convalescent) were obtained from the United States, Italy and Spain.

CDR3 length: 16 amino acids. CDR1 and CDR2 (germline): MNHEY, SMNVEV (reference sequence). The V end lost 6 bases, the J end lost 9 bases, and 24 bases lay between the germline ends. Clones were sequenced by immunoSEQ multiplex PCR, and TCRdb holds only the in-frame ones, with some missing. The repertoire holds approximately 300,000 clones, with more than 75% as singletons. The sample taken for sequencing was PBMCs or T cells enriched from blood (not recorded which). The sequence came from a woman between 18 and 29 years old who had recovered from COVID-19. The genes are TRBV27 and TRBJ2-1; possible D gene TRBD1, 5 bases. The CDR3 DNA follows: TGTGCCAGCAGCCAAGGGGTATACCGCATGTCTCTTGAGCAGTTCTTC. Amino acids: CASSQGVYRMSLEQFF.